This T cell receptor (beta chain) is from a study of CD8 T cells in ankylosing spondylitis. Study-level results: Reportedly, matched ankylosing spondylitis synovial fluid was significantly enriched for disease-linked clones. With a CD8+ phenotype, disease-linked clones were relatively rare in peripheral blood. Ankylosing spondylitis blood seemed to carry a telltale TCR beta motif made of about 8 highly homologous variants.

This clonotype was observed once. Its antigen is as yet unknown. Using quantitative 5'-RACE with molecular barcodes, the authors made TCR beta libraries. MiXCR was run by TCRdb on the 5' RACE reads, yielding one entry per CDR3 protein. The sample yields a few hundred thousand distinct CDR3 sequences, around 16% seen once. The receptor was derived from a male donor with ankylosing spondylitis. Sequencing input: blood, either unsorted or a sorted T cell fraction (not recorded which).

CDR3 in amino acids: CASIEPQSPLHF. In DNA form, the CDR3 reads TGTGCCAGCATCGAACCTCAATCACCCCTCCACTTT. V gene TRBV7-3 combines with J gene TRBJ1-6; no reliable D call. Germline loops: CDR1 SGHTA, CDR2 FQGTGA. The ends were cut back, 7 bases at V and 10 bases at J, with 11 bases in the middle. CDR3 length: 12 amino acids.